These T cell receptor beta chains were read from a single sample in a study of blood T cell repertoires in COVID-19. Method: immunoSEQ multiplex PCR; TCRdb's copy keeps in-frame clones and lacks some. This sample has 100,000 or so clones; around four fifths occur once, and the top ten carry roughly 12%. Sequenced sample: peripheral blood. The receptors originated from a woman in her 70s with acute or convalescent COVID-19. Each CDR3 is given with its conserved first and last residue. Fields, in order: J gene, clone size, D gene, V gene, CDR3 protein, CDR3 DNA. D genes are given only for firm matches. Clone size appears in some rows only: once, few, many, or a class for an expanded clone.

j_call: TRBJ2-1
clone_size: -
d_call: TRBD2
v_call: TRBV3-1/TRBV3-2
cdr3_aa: CASSPRFTSGGDSYNEQFF
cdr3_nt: TGTGCCAGCAGCCCCCGGTTTACTAGCGGGGGGGACTCCTACAATGAGCAGTTCTTC

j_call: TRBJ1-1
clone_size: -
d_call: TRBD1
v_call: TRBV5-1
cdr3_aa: CASSLRQGDYTEAFF
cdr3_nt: TGCGCCAGCAGCTTAAGACAGGGTGACTACACTGAAGCTTTCTTT

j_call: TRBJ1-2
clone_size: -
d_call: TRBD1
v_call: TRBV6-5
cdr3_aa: CASSYRDRGGYTF
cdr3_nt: TGTGCCAGCAGTTATCGGGACAGAGGTGGCTACACCTTC

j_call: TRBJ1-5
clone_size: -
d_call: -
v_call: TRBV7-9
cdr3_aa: CASSLSGGGNQPQHF
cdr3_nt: TGTGCCAGCAGCTTATCGGGGGGTGGCAATCAGCCCCAGCATTTT

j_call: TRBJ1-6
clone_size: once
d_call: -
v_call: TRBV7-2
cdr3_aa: CASSLTSGRGGSSPLHF
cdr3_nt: TGTGCCAGCAGCTTAACATCAGGGCGGGGAGGAAGTTCACCCCTCCACTTT

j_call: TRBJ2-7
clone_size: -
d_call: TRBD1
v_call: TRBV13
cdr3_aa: CASSKRTGRYEQYF
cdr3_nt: TGTGCCAGCAGCAAAAGGACAGGGAGGTACGAGCAGTACTTC

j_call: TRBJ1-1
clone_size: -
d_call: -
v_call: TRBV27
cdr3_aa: CASSPDRIKNTEAFF
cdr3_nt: TGTGCCAGCAGTCCCGACAGGATAAAGAACACTGAAGCTTTCTTT

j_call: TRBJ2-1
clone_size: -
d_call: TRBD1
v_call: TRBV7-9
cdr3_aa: CASSLLRQGSNEQFF
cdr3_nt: TGTGCCAGCAGCTTATTGAGACAGGGGTCGAATGAGCAGTTCTTC

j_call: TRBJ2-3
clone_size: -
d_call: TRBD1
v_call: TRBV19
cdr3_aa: CASSGTGGTDTQYF
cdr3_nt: TGTGCCAGTAGCGGGACAGGGGGCACAGATACGCAGTATTTT

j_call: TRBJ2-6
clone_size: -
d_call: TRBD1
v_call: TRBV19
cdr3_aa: CASSNDRAGANVLTF
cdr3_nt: TGTGCCAGTAGTAACGACAGGGCTGGGGCCAACGTCCTGACTTTC

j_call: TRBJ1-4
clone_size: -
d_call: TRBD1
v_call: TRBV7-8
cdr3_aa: CASTPGQGVEKLFF
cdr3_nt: TGTGCCAGCACCCCGGGACAGGGTGTTGAAAAACTGTTTTTT

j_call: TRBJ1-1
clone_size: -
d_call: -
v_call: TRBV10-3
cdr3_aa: CAISDNSREAFF
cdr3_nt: TGTGCCATCAGTGATAACAGCAGGGAAGCTTTCTTT

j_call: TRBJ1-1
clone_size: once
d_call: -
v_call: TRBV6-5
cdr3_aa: CASSYVSGRDTEAFF
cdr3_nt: TGTGCCAGCAGTTACGTCTCTGGGAGGGACACTGAAGCTTTCTTT

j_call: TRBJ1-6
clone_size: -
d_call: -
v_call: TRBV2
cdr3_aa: CASRRTDNSPLHF
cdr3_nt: TGTGCCAGCAGGAGGACTGATAATTCACCCCTCCACTTT

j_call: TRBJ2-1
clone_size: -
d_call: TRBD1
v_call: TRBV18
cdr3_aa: CASSPQGGPSYNEQFF
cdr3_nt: TGTGCCAGCTCACCACAAGGGGGCCCGTCCTACAATGAGCAGTTCTTC

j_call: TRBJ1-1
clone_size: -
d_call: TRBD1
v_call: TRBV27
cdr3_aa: CASRGQGHMNTEAFF
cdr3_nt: TGTGCCAGCAGAGGACAGGGCCACATGAACACTGAAGCTTTCTTT

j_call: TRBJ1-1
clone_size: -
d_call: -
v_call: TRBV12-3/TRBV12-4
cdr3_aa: CASSALTGTEAFF
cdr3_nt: TGTGCCAGCAGTGCCCTTACAGGGACTGAAGCTTTCTTT

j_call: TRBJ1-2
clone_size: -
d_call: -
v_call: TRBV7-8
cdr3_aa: CASSLGRGEGYTF
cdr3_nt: TGTGCCAGCAGCTTAGGCAGGGGCGAGGGCTACACCTTC

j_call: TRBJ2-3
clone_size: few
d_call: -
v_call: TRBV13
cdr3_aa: CASSEYKLGQRTDTQYF
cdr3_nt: TGTGCCAGCAGCGAGTATAAGTTAGGACAGCGCACAGATACGCAGTATTTT

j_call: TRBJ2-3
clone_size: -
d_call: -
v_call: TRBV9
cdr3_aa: CASSDHRASTDTQYF
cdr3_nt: TGTGCCAGCAGCGATCACAGGGCTAGCACAGATACGCAGTATTTT

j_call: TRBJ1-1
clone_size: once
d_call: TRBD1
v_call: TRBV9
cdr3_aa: CASSVEGDSLNTEAFF
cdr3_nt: TGTGCCAGCAGCGTAGAAGGGGACAGCCTGAACACTGAAGCTTTCTTT

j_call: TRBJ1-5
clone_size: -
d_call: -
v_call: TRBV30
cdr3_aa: CAWSSGLGQPQHF
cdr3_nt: TGTGCCTGGAGTTCAGGGTTGGGTCAGCCCCAGCATTTT

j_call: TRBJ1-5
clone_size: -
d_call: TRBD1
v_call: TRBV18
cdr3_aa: CASSPPGQGGGFGNQPQHF
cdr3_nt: TGTGCCAGCTCACCACCCGGACAGGGGGGTGGGTTTGGCAATCAGCCCCAGCATTTT

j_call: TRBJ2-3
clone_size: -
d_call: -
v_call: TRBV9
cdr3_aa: CASSAQTGSTDTQYF
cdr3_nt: TGTGCCAGCAGCGCCCAGACTGGTAGCACAGATACGCAGTATTTT

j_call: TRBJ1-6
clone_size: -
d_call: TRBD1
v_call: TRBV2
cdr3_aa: CASSWDSHNSPLHF
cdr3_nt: TGTGCCAGCAGCTGGGACAGCCATAATTCACCCCTCCACTTT

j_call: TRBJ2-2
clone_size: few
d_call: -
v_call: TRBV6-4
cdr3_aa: CASAVSGTGELFF
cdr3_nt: TGTGCCAGCGCAGTGTCGGGGACCGGGGAGCTGTTTTTT

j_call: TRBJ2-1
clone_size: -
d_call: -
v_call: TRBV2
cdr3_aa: CASSEALPGISEQFF
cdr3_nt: TGTGCCAGCAGTGAAGCGCTTCCAGGTATATCTGAGCAGTTCTTC

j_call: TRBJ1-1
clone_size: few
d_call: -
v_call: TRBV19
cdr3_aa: CASNEWAGVTEAFF
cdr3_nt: TGTGCCAGTAATGAGTGGGCAGGGGTCACTGAAGCTTTCTTT

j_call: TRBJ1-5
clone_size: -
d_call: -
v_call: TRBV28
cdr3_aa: CASSLLPRQARNQPQHF
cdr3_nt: TGTGCCAGCAGTCTTCTCCCCCGACAGGCTCGGAATCAGCCCCAGCATTTT

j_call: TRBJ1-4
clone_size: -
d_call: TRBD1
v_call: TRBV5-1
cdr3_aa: CASGAQGADEKLFF
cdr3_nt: TGCGCCAGCGGCGCACAGGGGGCTGACGAAAAACTGTTTTTT

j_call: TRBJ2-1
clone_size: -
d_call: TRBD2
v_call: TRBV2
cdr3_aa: CASSEQRGTYNEQFF
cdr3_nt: TGTGCCAGCAGTGAACAGCGGGGGACCTACAATGAGCAGTTCTTC

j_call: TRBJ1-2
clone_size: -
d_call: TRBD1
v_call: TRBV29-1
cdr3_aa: CSVEDRGAGQGGGYTF
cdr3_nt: TGCAGCGTTGAAGATAGAGGGGCAGGACAGGGCGGTGGCTACACCTTC

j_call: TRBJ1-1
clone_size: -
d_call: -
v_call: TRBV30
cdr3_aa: CAWSRGYGGNTEAFF
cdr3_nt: TGTGCCTGGAGTCGCGGGTACGGGGGGAACACTGAAGCTTTCTTT

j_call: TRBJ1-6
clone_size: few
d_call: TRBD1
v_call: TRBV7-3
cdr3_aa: CASSLGTVNSPLHF
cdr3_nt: TGTGCCAGCAGCTTAGGGACAGTAAATTCACCCCTCCACTTT

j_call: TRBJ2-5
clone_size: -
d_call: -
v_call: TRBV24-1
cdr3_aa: CATSDPLGGGKETQYF
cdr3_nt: TGTGCCACCAGTGATCCCCTCGGGGGAGGTAAAGAGACCCAGTACTTC

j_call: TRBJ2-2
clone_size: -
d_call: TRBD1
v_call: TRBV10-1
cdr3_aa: CASSRLTGGNTGELFF
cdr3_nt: TGCGCCAGCAGTCGCTTAACAGGGGGGAACACCGGGGAGCTGTTTTTT

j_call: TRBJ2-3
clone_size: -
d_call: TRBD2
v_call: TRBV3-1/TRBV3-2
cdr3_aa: CASNEGLARPSTDTQYF
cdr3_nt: TGTGCCAGCAACGAGGGACTAGCGCGACCTAGCACAGATACGCAGTATTTT

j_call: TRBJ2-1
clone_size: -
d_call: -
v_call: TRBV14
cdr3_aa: CASSQGAVGEQFF
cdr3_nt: TGTGCCAGCAGCCAGGGGGCAGTTGGTGAGCAGTTCTTC

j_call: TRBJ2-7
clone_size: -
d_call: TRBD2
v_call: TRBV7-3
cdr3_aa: CASSLTPAGLFYEQYF
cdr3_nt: TGTGCCAGCAGCTTAACGCCAGCGGGGCTTTTCTACGAGCAGTACTTC

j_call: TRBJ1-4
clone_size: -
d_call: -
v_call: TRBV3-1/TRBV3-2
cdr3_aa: CASSRTAKGIGLFF
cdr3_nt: TGTGCCAGCAGCAGGACAGCGAAGGGTATAGGACTGTTTTTT

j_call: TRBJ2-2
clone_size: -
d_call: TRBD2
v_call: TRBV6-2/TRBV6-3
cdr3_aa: CASSSRSSGGTGELFF
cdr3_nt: TGTGCCAGCAGTTCGAGAAGTAGCGGGGGAACCGGGGAGCTGTTTTTT

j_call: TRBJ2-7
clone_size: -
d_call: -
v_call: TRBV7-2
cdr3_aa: CASSSPLRSYEQYF
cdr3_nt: TGTGCCAGCAGCTCACCTCTCAGATCCTACGAGCAGTACTTC

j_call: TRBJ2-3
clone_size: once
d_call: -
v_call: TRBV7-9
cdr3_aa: CASSLAGAGTDTQYF
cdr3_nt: TGTGCCAGCAGCTTAGCGGGGGCCGGGACAGATACGCAGTATTTT

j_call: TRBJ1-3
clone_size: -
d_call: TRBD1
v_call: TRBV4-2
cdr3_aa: CASSADRGTGNTIYF
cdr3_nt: TGTGCCAGCAGCGCGGACAGGGGAACTGGAAACACCATATATTTT

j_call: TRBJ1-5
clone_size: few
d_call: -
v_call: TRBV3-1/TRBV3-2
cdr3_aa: CASSQSDNQPQHF
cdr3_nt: TGTGCCAGCAGCCAGTCAGATAATCAGCCCCAGCATTTT

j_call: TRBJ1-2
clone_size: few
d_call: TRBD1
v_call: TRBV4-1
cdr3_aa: CASSQTGDGGYTF
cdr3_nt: TGCGCCAGCAGCCAAACAGGGGATGGTGGCTACACCTTC

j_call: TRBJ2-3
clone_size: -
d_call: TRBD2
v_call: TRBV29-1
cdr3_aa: CSVEVAGGADTQYF
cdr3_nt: TGCAGCGTTGAAGTCGCCGGGGGGGCAGATACGCAGTATTTT

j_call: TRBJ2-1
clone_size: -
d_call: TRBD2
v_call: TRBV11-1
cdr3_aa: CASSLVAGGYNEQFF
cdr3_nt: TGTGCCAGCAGCCTTGTAGCGGGGGGATACAATGAGCAGTTCTTC